This T cell receptor beta chain was found in a study of blood T cell repertoires in COVID-19. Study context: Researchers got acute and convalescent COVID-19 samples from the United States, Italy and Spain. The cDNA or gDNA used as material had been derived from T cells, B-cell-depleted T cells, or PBMCs.

Assay used: immunoSEQ multiplex PCR; TCRdb lists only in-frame clones, some missing. Of about 200,000 clones listed, roughly 80% were seen once; the top ten hold about 12%. The V and J ends lost 1 base and 0 bases, in that order; junction bases with no gene match: 3. The CDR3 runs 17 residues. The germline gives CDR1 SEHNR, CDR2 FQNEAQ (reference sequence). Cohort 3 recovered donors had two negative PCRs, clearance, or symptom resolution. Sequenced input: PBMCs or T cells enriched from blood (not recorded which). This chain uses TRBV7-9 with TRBJ2-6; 7 nucleotides agree with TRBD1. The source of this sequence is a man in his forties or fifties who had recovered from COVID-19. The CDR3 spells CASSLEGAPSGANVLTF. CDR3 coding DNA: TGTGCCAGCAGCTTAGAGGGGGCCCCCTCTGGGGCCAACGTCCTGACTTTC.